These 20 T cell receptor beta chains came from one sample sequenced in a study of cytotoxic CD8 clonotypes in ibrutinib-treated CLL. Profiled with immunoSEQ multiplex PCR; TCRdb holds only in-frame clones, not every one. This sample has about 250,000 clones; roughly 74% occur once, and the top ten carry approximately 15%. The sequencing here drew on PBMCs, taken after 24 months of ibrutinib treatment. All receptors derive from a human donor with chronic lymphocytic leukemia.

This clone has a single count. The CDR3 DNA reads TGTGCCAGCATTGGTCGGGTCCCCTACGAGCAGTACTTC. Translation gives CASIGRVPYEQYF. The chain carries TRBV6-5 and TRBJ2-7, with unresolved D. The V gene's germline CDR1 is MNHEY and CDR2 SVGAGI. The germline V and J ends were trimmed by 7 bases and 2 bases, with 12 bases remaining between them. This CDR3 is 13 amino acids long.

This rearrangement joins TRBV19 to TRBJ2-5; 10 positions match TRBD2. TRBJ2-7 matches the DNA end more closely, so the J call is doubtful. CDR3 length: 17 residues. Germline V lookup: CDR1 LNHDA, CDR2 SQIVND (reference sequence). The CDR3 reads CASSIRPSGSSFYEQYF. CDR3 nucleotides: TGTGCCAGTAGTATTCGGCCTAGCGGGAGCAGCTTCTACGAGCAGTACTTC.

The chain has TRBV29-1 and TRBJ1-2; a possible D gene is TRBD1 (6 bases). Germline V gives CDR1 SQVTM, CDR2 ANQGSEA. CDR3 size: 13 residues. The V and J ends lost 4 bases and 4 bases respectively, with 13 bases between them. CDR3 region: CSVVPDSPYGYTF. The CDR3 region has the DNA TGCAGCGTTGTCCCGGACAGTCCCTATGGCTACACCTTC.

The CDR3 reads CASSLGPDTEAFF. The CDR3, as DNA: TGTGCCAGCAGCTTGGGACCTGACACTGAAGCTTTCTTT. The chain carries TRBV7-3 and TRBJ1-1; weak D call: TRBD1 (5 bases). CDR1 and CDR2 from the germline V gene are SGHTA and FQGTGA. The CDR3 sequence is 13 residues long. Trimming stripped 3 bases from V and 3 bases from J, with 8 bases between.

The chain combines TRBV7-9 with TRBJ1-6; 9 nucleotides line up with TRBD1. There are 15 residues in the CDR3. V lost 5 bases, J lost 9 bases, and 8 bases stayed unmatched. The germline V gene encodes CDR1 SEHNR and CDR2 FQNEAQ (reference sequence). The CDR3 sequence: CASSRETGGISPLHF. CDR3 DNA: TGTGCCAGCAGCAGAGAGACAGGGGGTATTTCACCCCTCCACTTT.

The chain is built from TRBV4-3 and TRBJ2-3; D is undetermined. Germline V gives CDR1 LGHNA, CDR2 YSLEER. Trimming cost V 0 bases and J 11 bases, with 12 bases left between them. The CDR3 length is 13 residues. The CDR3 DNA follows: TGCGCCAGCAGCCAAGATATGGCCAGAGTGCAGTATTTT. Protein product: CASSQDMARVQYF.

This rearrangement joins TRBV6-5 to TRBJ2-7; either TRBD1 or TRBD2 may supply D (5 bases each). Germline CDR1 reads MNHEY; CDR2 reads SVGAGI. CDR3 length: 11 amino acids. Deletions cut 9 bases from V and 6 bases from J, with 12 bases between. CDR3 sequence reads: CASSEGPEQYF. The CDR3 coding sequence is TGTGCCAGTTCCGAGGGGCCCGAGCAGTACTTC.

This rearrangement joins TRBV9 to TRBJ2-2, with 9 bases that match TRBD2. The germline gives CDR1 SGDLS, CDR2 YYNGEE. The CDR3 runs 16 residues. Losses at the gene ends were 4 bases for V and 5 bases for J; bases not matched to a gene: 9. The CDR3 region is CASSSRLADITGELFF. CDR3 nucleotide sequence: TGTGCCAGCAGCTCCCGACTAGCGGATATAACCGGGGAGCTGTTTTTT.

The V and J genes are TRBV7-8 and TRBJ2-2; D is uncertain. The V and J ends lost 0 bases and 7 bases respectively, with 6 bases between them. CDR1 is SGHVS and CDR2 is FQNEAQ in the germline V gene. CDR3 length: 13 residues. The CDR3 is CASSLAGLGELFF. The CDR3, as DNA: TGTGCCAGCAGCTTAGCCGGCCTCGGGGAGCTGTTTTTT. The complete variable domain, with remaining parts taken from reference TRBV7-8 and TRBJ2-2, reads GAGVSQSPRYKVAKRGQDVALRCDPISGHVSLFWYQQALGQGPEFLTYFQNEAQLDKSGLPSDRFFAERPEGSVSTLKIQRTQQEDSAVYLCASSLAGLGELFFGEGSRLTVL.

This clone turned up a few times. This chain joins TRBV9 and TRBJ2-7; 9 bases match TRBD1. The ends lost 3 bases at V and 3 bases at J; junction bases unmatched: 4. There are 14 residues in the CDR3. CDR1 is SGDLS, CDR2 YYNGEE, per germline. The chain's CDR3 is CASSAAGQGYEQYF. The CDR3 bases are TGTGCCAGCAGCGCCGCGGGACAGGGCTACGAGCAGTACTTC.

With respect to this clone: This sample also contains other DNA sequences that code for the same CDR3. V gene TRBV2 combines with J gene TRBJ2-7; D is ambiguous. Germline CDR1 and CDR2: SNHLY and FYNNEI. The V gene lost 5 bases and the J gene lost 3 bases, with 5 bases spanning the gap. This CDR3 has 11 residues. Written as DNA, the CDR3 is TGTGCCAGCAGTAGAGACTACGAGCAGTACTTC. Translation: CASSRDYEQYF.

The rearrangement uses TRBV6-5 and TRBJ1-1; D is perhaps TRBD1 (5 bases). Germline CDR1 and CDR2: MNHEY and SVGAGI. V shed 8 bases and J shed 4 bases, with 17 bases lying between them. The CDR3 is 14 amino acids. DNA for the CDR3: TGTGCCAGCGTAGGGACTGCACGGGGCACTGAAGCTTTCTTT. It translates to CASVGTARGTEAFF.

This clone occurred once. J is TRBJ2-1 and V is TRBV4-3, with a tentative D call TRBD1 (5 bases). Deletions cut 0 bases from V and 4 bases from J, with 10 bases between. Germline V gives CDR1 LGHNA, CDR2 YSLEER. This CDR3 region has 15 residues. This chain's CDR3 is CASSQDYQGYNEQFF. The CDR3 nucleotides read TGCGCCAGCAGCCAAGATTATCAGGGTTACAATGAGCAGTTCTTC.

This chain links TRBV4-3 with TRBJ1-1, with D uncertain. This CDR3 contains 14 residues. Per the germline V gene, CDR1 is LGHNA and CDR2 is YSLEER. V lost 1 base and J 2 bases, leaving 8 bases between the germline ends. The CDR3 coding sequence is TGCGCCAGCAGCCAAGGGGAGGGAAACACTGAAGCTTTCTTT. It is translated as CASSQGEGNTEAFF.

The chain employs TRBV6-5 and TRBJ2-7; possible D gene TRBD1, 5 bases. Trimming took off 2 bases at V and 4 bases at J, with 6 bases between the two ends. Germline loops: CDR1 MNHEY, CDR2 SVGAGI. This CDR3 is 12 amino acids long. The CDR3 nucleotides are TGTGCCAGCAGTTACGACAGATACGAGCAGTACTTC. This codes for CASSYDRYEQYF.

In DNA form, the CDR3 reads TGTGCCAGTACCCCGACACGTCCCTCCTCCTACGAGCAGTACTTC. Its translation is CASTPTRPSSYEQYF. J is TRBJ2-7 and V is TRBV10-3, with D uncertain. V gave up 10 bases and J gave up 0 bases, with 19 bases separating them. The length of the CDR3 is 15 residues. Germline CDR1 reads ENHRY; CDR2 reads SYGVKD.

V gene TRBV28 combines with J gene TRBJ2-3, with D perhaps TRBD2 (6 bases). Germline loops: CDR1 MDHEN, CDR2 SYDVKM. This CDR3 contains 15 residues. Deletions cut 8 bases from V and 0 bases from J, with 15 bases between. CDR3 protein: CASSDGGASTDTQYF. DNA of the CDR3: TGTGCCAGCTCGGACGGCGGGGCTAGCACAGATACGCAGTATTTT.

The chain couples TRBV27 to TRBJ2-3; 12 positions agree with TRBD1. V lost 4 bases and J lost 4; bases outside the gene matches: 6. The CDR3 length is 16 residues. Germline V CDR1 and CDR2: MNHEY, SMNVEV (reference sequence). As DNA, the CDR3 is TGTGCCAGCAGTTACACCGGGACAGGGGGCGCAGATACGCAGTATTTT. As protein: CASSYTGTGGADTQYF.

The chain carries TRBV6-6 and TRBJ2-7; D not certain. The CDR3 spans 14 residues. The germline V gene encodes CDR1 MNHNY and CDR2 SVGAGI (reference sequence). V lost 0 bases, J lost 2 bases, and 8 bases lay in between. CDR3 loop: CASSYSQATYEQYF. The CDR3 DNA reads as TGTGCCAGCAGTTACTCTCAGGCGACCTACGAGCAGTACTTC.

About this clone itself: The same CDR3 can be traced to other DNA sequences in this sample. V gene TRBV6-5 combines with J gene TRBJ1-5, with D unclear. The CDR3 contains 12 residues. V lost 5 bases and J 5 bases, leaving 7 bases between the germline ends. Germline CDR1 reads MNHEY; CDR2 reads SVGAGI. CDR3 coding DNA: TGTGCCAGCAGTACCCGCGATCAGCCCCAGCATTTT. Translated: CASSTRDQPQHF.